This TCR beta chain was recovered during a study of blood T cell repertoires in COVID-19. V shed 4 bases and J shed 8 bases, with 18 bases lying between them. CDR1 is MNHEY and CDR2 is SMNVEV in the germline V gene (reference sequence). The CDR3 contains 16 residues. Original methodology: Estimated nucleated cell counts came from reference gene primer amplification. The repertoire was sequenced with immunoSEQ multiplex PCR; TCRdb's copy has only in-frame clones and lacks some. D and trimming come from the DNA, and the V and J calls and clone size come from that table. This sample carries approximately 110,000 clones, 70% to 75% of them seen once, and the ten largest clones take 6%.

The V and J genes are TRBV27 and TRBJ1-6; D uncertain. The sequence was collected from a man older than 75 with COVID-19, enrolled during active disease. Sequencing was performed on peripheral blood. The CDR3 region is CASSSRGMSRDSPLHF. In DNA form, the CDR3 reads TGTGCCAGCAGTTCGAGAGGGATGAGCCGTGATTCACCCCTCCACTTT.